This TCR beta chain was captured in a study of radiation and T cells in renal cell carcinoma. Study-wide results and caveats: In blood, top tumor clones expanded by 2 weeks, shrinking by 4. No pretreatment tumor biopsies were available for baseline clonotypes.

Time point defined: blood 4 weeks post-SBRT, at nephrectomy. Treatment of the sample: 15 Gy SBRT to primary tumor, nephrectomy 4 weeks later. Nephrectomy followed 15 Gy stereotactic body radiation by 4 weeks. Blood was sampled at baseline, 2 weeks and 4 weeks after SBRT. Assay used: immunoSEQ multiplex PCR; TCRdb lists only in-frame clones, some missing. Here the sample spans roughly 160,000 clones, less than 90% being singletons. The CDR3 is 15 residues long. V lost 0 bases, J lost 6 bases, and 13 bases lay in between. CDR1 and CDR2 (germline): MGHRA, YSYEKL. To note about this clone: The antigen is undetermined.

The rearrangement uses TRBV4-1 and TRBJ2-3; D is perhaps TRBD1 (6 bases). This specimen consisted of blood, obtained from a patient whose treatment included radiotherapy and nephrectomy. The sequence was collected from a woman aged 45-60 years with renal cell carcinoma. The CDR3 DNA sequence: TGCGCCAGCAGCCAAGATTCTCAGGGGTGGGATACGCAGTATTTT. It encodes CASSQDSQGWDTQYF.